The rows below give T cell receptor beta chains drawn from one sample of a study of T cell repertoires in cytomegalovirus infection. These receptors are not linked to any known antigen. TCRdb analysed the reads with MiXCR anew, one entry per CDR3 protein. The profile covers tens of thousands of distinct CDR3 sequences, with about a fifth appearing a single time and around 59% taken by the ten largest. The sample was CD8+ T cells from cultured PBMCs, taken from culture after CMV antigen stimulation. Receptors originate from a human donor in good health (CMV status not recorded). Some clones in this sample may be carry-over from other donors' samples. Each CDR3 is given with its conserved first and last residue. Fields, in order: CDR3 DNA, CDR3 protein, clone size, CDR3 length, D gene, J gene, V gene. D genes are given only for firm matches. Clone size is not always given. Where it is, it says once, few, many or a class for expanded clones.

DNA: TGTGCCAGCAGTCCACCGGGGGGAGCGCGAAACACAGATACGCAGTATTTT
CDR3: CASSPPGGARNTDTQYF
size: many
length: 17
D: TRBD2
J: TRBJ2-3
V: TRBV6-2/TRBV6-3

DNA: TGTGCCAGCAGACCTACCGGGACAGGGTCCATGAACACTGAAGCTTTCTTT
CDR3: CASRPTGTGSMNTEAFF
size: few
length: 17
D: TRBD1
J: TRBJ1-1
V: TRBV7-9

DNA: TGTGCCAGCAGTGCCGACATCAGGGGCAATTCACCCCTCCACTTT
CDR3: CASSADIRGNSPLHF
size: few
length: 15
D: .
J: TRBJ1-6
V: TRBV27

DNA: TGTGCCAGCAGCATGACTCGCGGGGGCTACGAGCAGTACTTC
CDR3: CASSMTRGGYEQYF
size: .
length: 14
D: TRBD2
J: TRBJ2-7
V: TRBV7-9

DNA: TGTGCCAGCAGTGTCGTGAACACTGAAGCTTTCTTT
CDR3: CASSVVNTEAFF
size: .
length: 12
D: .
J: TRBJ1-1
V: TRBV25-1

DNA: TGTGCCAGTAGTATGTGGACAGAACCAACTAATGAAAAACTGTTTTTT
CDR3: CASSMWTEPTNEKLFF
size: once
length: 16
D: .
J: TRBJ1-4
V: TRBV19

DNA: TGCAGCGTTAGGACTGCGAACACCGGGGAGCTGTTTTTT
CDR3: CSVRTANTGELFF
size: few
length: 13
D: .
J: TRBJ2-2
V: TRBV29-1

DNA: TGTGCCAGCAGTTTAGAGGGGTTCGGAGATACGCAGTATTTT
CDR3: CASSLEGFGDTQYF
size: many
length: 14
D: .
J: TRBJ2-3
V: TRBV12-3/TRBV12-4

DNA: TGTGCCAGCAGTTTAGGGTCAGACCCTTCCTACAATGAGCAGTTCTTC
CDR3: CASSLGSDPSYNEQFF
size: large
length: 16
D: .
J: TRBJ2-1
V: TRBV27

DNA: TGTGCCAGCATCCCCTTAGCGGGAGGGCCTCGGGATGAGCAGTTCTTC
CDR3: CASIPLAGGPRDEQFF
size: few
length: 16
D: TRBD2
J: TRBJ2-1
V: TRBV6-2/TRBV6-3

DNA: TGTGCCAGAAGCCCGGGACTAGCGGGCTACAATGAGCAGTTCTTC
CDR3: CARSPGLAGYNEQFF
size: few
length: 15
D: TRBD2
J: TRBJ2-1
V: TRBV7-6

DNA: TGTGCCAGCAGCTTGTGGTCGGGCTACAATGAGCAGTTCTTC
CDR3: CASSLWSGYNEQFF
size: .
length: 14
D: .
J: TRBJ2-1
V: TRBV5-6